Listed below are T cell receptor beta chains from one sample, sequenced in a study of PD-1 blockade in classical Hodgkin lymphoma. The table came from immunoSEQ multiplex PCR; TCRdb's copy has only in-frame clones and leaves some out. The sample records 24,000 or so clones, 60% to 85% being singletons. The sample here was peripheral blood mononuclear cells (PBMCs), taken before the second cycle of nivolumab. Source of these receptors: a human donor with classical Hodgkin lymphoma. Each CDR3 is given with its conserved first and last residue. A D gene is named only where the DNA matches it firmly. Expanded clones are given a class, and other clones once, few, many or no size at all.

J gene | D gene | V gene | clone size | CDR3 protein | CDR3 DNA
TRBJ1-6 | TRBD1 | TRBV6-1 | NA | CASSETGEFGSPLHF | TGTGCCAGCAGTGAAACAGGGGAGTTTGGATCACCCCTCCACTTT
TRBJ2-3 | TRBD2 | TRBV11-3 | NA | CASSSGTSITDTQYF | TGTGCCAGCAGCTCCGGGACTAGTATCACAGATACGCAGTATTTT
TRBJ2-2 | NA | TRBV28 | NA | CASSFPRQGGGELFF | TGTGCCAGCAGTTTCCCCCGCCAGGGGGGCGGGGAGCTGTTTTTT
TRBJ2-1 | NA | TRBV14 | NA | CASSQERGKGYNEQFF | TGTGCCAGCAGCCAAGAAAGGGGGAAGGGATACAATGAGCAGTTCTTC
TRBJ1-2 | TRBD1 | TRBV4-3 | NA | CASSQQDRENYGYTF | TGCGCCAGCAGCCAGCAGGACAGGGAAAACTATGGCTACACCTTC
TRBJ1-2 | TRBD1 | TRBV4-3 | NA | CASSQGRDRGRIGYTF | TGCGCCAGCAGTCAAGGGAGGGACAGGGGGCGCATAGGCTACACCTTC
TRBJ2-1 | TRBD2 | TRBV9 | NA | CASSVAWGTRQYNEQFF | TGTGCCAGCAGCGTAGCGTGGGGGACTAGACAGTACAATGAGCAGTTCTTC
TRBJ1-3 | TRBD1 | TRBV2 | NA | CASSRDSHISGNTIYF | TGTGCCAGCAGTCGGGACAGTCACATCTCTGGAAACACCATATATTTT
TRBJ2-7 | NA | TRBV5-6 | NA | CASSFLWAGEQYF | TGTGCCAGCAGCTTTTTATGGGCGGGCGAGCAGTACTTC
TRBJ2-1 | TRBD2 | TRBV6-6 | few | CASLRLAGYNEQFF | TGTGCCAGCTTAAGACTAGCGGGGTACAATGAGCAGTTCTTC
TRBJ2-3 | NA | TRBV7-9 | few | CASSFSLLRGDTQYF | TGTGCCAGCAGCTTCTCCCTACTCAGGGGAGATACGCAGTATTTT
TRBJ2-1 | TRBD1 | TRBV7-9 | NA | CASSPHAGTGLGNEQFF | TGTGCCAGCAGCCCTCACGCCGGGACAGGGCTTGGGAATGAGCAGTTCTTC
TRBJ2-1 | TRBD1 | TRBV7-9 | NA | CASSLLGQGNSYNEQFF | TGTGCCAGCAGCTTATTGGGACAGGGGAACTCCTACAATGAGCAGTTCTTC
TRBJ2-1 | NA | TRBV9 | NA | CASSVGQGNSYNEQFF | TGTGCCAGCAGCGTAGGTCAGGGGAACTCCTACAATGAGCAGTTCTTC
TRBJ2-1 | NA | TRBV7-2 | few | CASSLQLLGGEQFF | TGTGCCAGCAGCTTACAGCTTCTAGGCGGTGAGCAGTTCTTC
TRBJ1-3 | NA | TRBV7-9 | NA | CASSLAGSGNTIYF | TGTGCCAGCAGCTTAGCAGGGTCTGGAAACACCATATATTTT